The next 19 T cell receptor beta chains were all read from a single sample in a study of T-cell reconstitution after alpha-beta-depleted transplantation in children. For TCRbeta, the library was prepared with unique molecular identifiers. MiXCR, applied by TCRdb to the PCR reads, yields one record per CDR3 protein. The sample lists fewer than 700,000 distinct CDR3 sequences, over 10% occurring once. Sequenced here: PBMCs, mostly from graft donor cells, sampled 360 days after TCRalphabeta/CD19-depleted stem cell transplant. These receptors all stem from a male patient aged 10 to 17 who had a stem cell transplant for acute myeloid leukemia, so the T cells may come from the graft donor.

The chain is built from TRBV7-9 and TRBJ2-1; 11 positions match TRBD2. From germline, CDR1 is SEHNR and CDR2 FQNEAQ (reference sequence). The length of the CDR3 is 16 residues. The J segment lost 8 bases and the V segment lost 5 bases, leaving 11 bases of the junction unmatched. The chain's CDR3 is CASSPPWLAGGYEQFF. Written as DNA, the CDR3 is TGTGCCAGCAGCCCCCCTTGGCTAGCGGGAGGTTATGAGCAGTTCTTC. The full variable domain, rest sourced from reference TRBV7-9 and TRBJ2-1, is DTGVSQNPRHKITKRGQNVTFRCDPISEHNRLYWYRQTLGQGPEFLTYFQNEAQLEKSRLLSDRFSAERPKGSFSTLEIQRTEQGDSAMYLCASSPPWLAGGYEQFFGPGTRLTVL.

A remark on this clonotype: One end of the junction does not line up with germline, which may come from a read error. The chain has TRBV7-2 and TRBJ2-4; 7 positions agree with TRBD1. CDR1 is SGHTA, CDR2 FQGNSA, per germline. CDR3 length: 15 amino acids. CDR3: CASSRAPGTENIQCF. The CDR3 DNA follows: TGTGCCAGCAGCCGTGCGCCCGGGACAGAAAACATTCAGTGCTTC.

The chain is built from TRBV2 and TRBJ2-7; D possibly matches TRBD1 or TRBD2 (6 bases each). CDR3 length: 15 residues. Trimming cost V 2 bases and J 2 bases, with 13 bases left between them. Germline V gene sequence: CDR1 SNHLY, CDR2 FYNNEI. The CDR3 reads CASSERGATAYEQYF. As DNA, the CDR3 is TGTGCCAGCAGTGAAAGGGGGGCCACAGCCTACGAGCAGTACTTC.

This clonotype was counted between two and nine times. This rearrangement joins TRBV20-1 to TRBJ2-7, with D hard to call. Trimming took 6 bases from V and 3 from J, leaving 12 bases between them. This CDR3 has 12 amino acids. Germline V gene lookup returns CDR1 DFQATT and CDR2 SNEGSKA (reference sequence). CDR3 protein: CSARWIHYEQYF. CDR3 nucleotide sequence: TGCAGTGCCCGCTGGATTCACTACGAGCAGTACTTC.

The genes are TRBV7-2 and TRBJ2-2, with D unresolved. The CDR3 has 15 residues. Deletions cut 5 bases from V and 1 base from J, with 11 bases between. The germline CDR1 and CDR2 sequences are SGHTA and FQGNSA. The CDR3 DNA follows: TGTGCCAGCAGCCTCGACTGGTGGAACACCGGGGAGCTGTTTTTT. Amino acid sequence: CASSLDWWNTGELFF.

The V and J genes are TRBV7-2 and TRBJ1-2, with 7 bases aligning to TRBD1. CDR1 is SGHTA and CDR2 is FQGNSA in the germline V gene. V was pared by 5 bases and J by 13 bases, with 13 bases of the junction left unmatched. This CDR3 spans 13 amino acids. In DNA form, the CDR3 reads TGTGCCAGCAGCCTAGGGACAGTCCCTATGGTCACCTTC. Its translation: CASSLGTVPMVTF. The whole variable domain, remainder taken from reference TRBV7-2 and TRBJ1-2, is GAGVSQSPSNKVTEKGKDVELRCDPISGHTALYWYRQSLGQGLEFLIYFQGNSAPDKSGLPSDRFSAERTGGSVSTLTIQRTQQEDSAVYLCASSLGTVPMVTFGSGTRLTVV.

This clonotype has only a few counts. The CDR3 sequence: CASSQIWGRAGGLPKDEQFF. CDR3 in DNA: TGTGCCAGCAGCCAAATTTGGGGGAGGGCAGGGGGCCTTCCGAAGGATGAGCAGTTCTTC. The V and J genes are TRBV14 and TRBJ2-1, with a weak D call TRBD1 (8 bases). V was clipped by 2 bases and J by 8 bases, with 31 bases between them. The CDR3 has 20 amino acids. Germline V gene lookup returns CDR1 SGHDN and CDR2 FVKESK.

The rearrangement uses TRBV10-3 and TRBJ2-1, with D tentatively TRBD2 (5 bases). Per germline, CDR1 ENHRY and CDR2 SYGVKD. This CDR3 spans 16 amino acids. V was pared by 0 bases and J by 4 bases, with 13 bases between. CDR3 bases: TGTGCCATCAGTGAGTCGACGGGGAGCCTATACAATGAGCAGTTCTTC. Translation gives CAISESTGSLYNEQFF.

This clonotype was recorded at least ten times. The V and J genes are TRBV29-1 and TRBJ2-7; 7 bases line up with TRBD2. The CDR3 loop spans 15 amino acids. Germline V lookup: CDR1 SQVTM, CDR2 ANQGSEA. Trimming removed 1 base from V and 1 base from J; junction bases left unmatched: 7. CDR3 sequence: CSVEVRTSLSYEQYF. CDR3 nucleotide sequence: TGCAGCGTTGAAGTCCGGACTAGTCTGTCCTACGAGCAGTACTTC.

This clonotype has at least ten counts. The chain has TRBV29-1 and TRBJ2-1; D may be TRBD1 (6 bases). V lost 8 bases to trimming and J lost 4 bases, with 18 bases between them. Germline CDR1 reads SQVTM; CDR2 reads ANQGSEA. This CDR3 contains 14 residues. The CDR3 DNA sequence: TGCAGCATCAACAGGGCCGCGGCTTACAATGAGCAGTTCTTC. The encoded protein is CSINRAAAYNEQFF.

The rearrangement uses TRBV12-3 or TRBV12-4 and TRBJ2-7; maybe TRBD2 (6 bases). The CDR3 is 15 amino acids. Trimming took off 5 bases at V and 4 bases at J, with 18 bases between the two ends. The CDR3 DNA sequence: TGTGCCAGCAGTGAGAGACCGGGACTCAATTACGAGCAGTACTTC. It encodes CASSERPGLNYEQYF.

This chain joins TRBV12-3 or TRBV12-4 and TRBJ1-2; perhaps TRBD1 as D (6 bases). Between the trimmed V and J ends, which lost 1 base and 1 base, there was a span of 7 bases. This CDR3 region has 14 residues. For the CDR3, the DNA is TGTGCCAGCAGTTTAGTGGACAGTAACTATGGCTACACCTTC. This codes for CASSLVDSNYGYTF.

The chain links TRBV7-9 to TRBJ2-5; TRBD2 agrees at 7 bases. After removal of 4 bases from V and 3 bases from J, the junction contained 8 bases not matched to a gene. The germline V gene has CDR1 SEHNR and CDR2 FQNEAQ (reference sequence). The CDR3 has 15 amino acids. CDR3 sequence reads: CASSSASGMEETQYF. Written as DNA, the CDR3 is TGTGCCAGCAGCTCGGCTAGCGGCATGGAAGAGACCCAGTACTTC. The variable domain in full, completed from reference TRBV7-9 and TRBJ2-5, reads DTGVSQNPRHKITKRGQNVTFRCDPISEHNRLYWYRQTLGQGPEFLTYFQNEAQLEKSRLLSDRFSAERPKGSFSTLEIQRTEQGDSAMYLCASSSASGMEETQYFGPGTRLLVL.

In this sample, this clonotype turned up many times. The chain couples TRBV12-3 or TRBV12-4 to TRBJ2-5, with D perhaps given as TRBD1 or TRBD2 (5 bases each). Trimming pared 7 bases from V and 3 bases from J, leaving 9 bases between. The CDR3 length is 12 residues. CDR3 region: CASNWGKETQYF. Written as DNA, the CDR3 is TGTGCCAGCAATTGGGGGAAAGAGACCCAGTACTTC.

This clonotype showed up many times. This chain uses TRBV20-1 with TRBJ2-7, with TRBD1 matching over 9 bases. J gave up 2 bases and V 6 bases, and 5 bases lay outside the gene matches. CDR1 and CDR2 (germline): DFQATT, SNEGSKA (reference sequence). The CDR3 covers 13 residues. The CDR3: CSALTGGAYEQYF. The CDR3 DNA sequence: TGCAGTGCCCTGACAGGGGGGGCCTACGAGCAGTACTTC.

In its sample, this clonotype was seen many times. The rearrangement links TRBV29-1 to TRBJ2-5, with 7 bases aligning to TRBD1. This CDR3 comprises 14 residues. The J segment lost 5 bases and the V segment lost 2 bases, leaving 8 bases of the junction unmatched. CDR1 and CDR2 (germline): SQVTM, ANQGSEA. CDR3 loop: CSVEKTGVRETQYF. The CDR3 DNA reads as TGCAGCGTTGAAAAAACAGGGGTCAGGGAGACCCAGTACTTC.

This clonotype was recorded a few times. The V and J genes are TRBV19 and TRBJ2-2; perhaps TRBD2 as D (5 bases). The CDR3 extends over 14 amino acids. Germline V gene data show CDR1 as LNHDA and CDR2 as SQIVND (reference sequence). V was cut by 3 bases and J by 4 bases, with 9 bases left in between. The CDR3 protein is CASSISAFTGELFF. Written as DNA, the CDR3 is TGTGCCAGTAGTATTAGCGCCTTCACCGGGGAGCTGTTTTTT.

This clonotype was counted only a few times. The chain recombines TRBV20-1 with TRBJ2-5, with TRBD2 identical over 10 bases. The trim removed 5 bases at V and 5 bases at J, leaving 8 bases unmatched. CDR1 is DFQATT and CDR2 is SNEGSKA in the germline V gene (reference sequence). The CDR3 has 14 amino acids. The CDR3 DNA is TGCAGTGCTCGTCTGACTAGCGGGTGGGAGACCCAGTACTTC. Its translation: CSARLTSGWETQYF.

This chain uses TRBV18 with TRBJ2-3; D not certain. Germline V CDR1 and CDR2: KGHSH, LQKENI. V gave up 3 bases and J gave up 12 bases, with 10 bases separating them. The CDR3 contains 11 residues. CDR3 in amino acids: CASSPDSLQYF. CDR3 in DNA: TGTGCCAGCTCACCCGATAGTCTCCAGTATTTT.